The entry below gives a single T cell receptor (beta chain) sequence along with its context. The antigen is unknown. The data stem from a study of OX40 agonist ivuxolimab in advanced cancers. On the study more broadly: At doses from 0.01 to 10 mg/kg, patients were given intravenous ivuxolimab every 2 weeks.

TCRdb's copy holds only in-frame clones and misses some; the assay was immunoSEQ multiplex PCR. Of about 10,000 clones in the sample, about 79% were seen once. Patients with a history of autoimmune disease or on systemic immunosuppression were excluded. Blood draws occurred at baseline, cycle 4 day 1, and cycle 7 day 1. The study, taken as a whole, reports: CD8+ T cells averaged more expanded clones than CD4+.

V dropped 5 bases and J dropped 7 bases, with 12 bases sitting between them. The CDR3 is 12 amino acids. Germline V gene lookup returns CDR1 SGHTA and CDR2 FQGNSA. The material was CD4+ or CD8+ T cells sorted from blood, obtained in a trial of the OX40 agonist ivuxolimab. J is TRBJ2-7 and V is TRBV7-2; maybe TRBD2 (5 bases). This TCR was sampled from an adult with an advanced solid tumor such as melanoma, head and neck, liver or kidney cancer. CDR3 coding DNA: TGTGCCAGCAGCGCGGTACAGCGGGAGCAGTACTTC. It translates to CASSAVQREQYF.